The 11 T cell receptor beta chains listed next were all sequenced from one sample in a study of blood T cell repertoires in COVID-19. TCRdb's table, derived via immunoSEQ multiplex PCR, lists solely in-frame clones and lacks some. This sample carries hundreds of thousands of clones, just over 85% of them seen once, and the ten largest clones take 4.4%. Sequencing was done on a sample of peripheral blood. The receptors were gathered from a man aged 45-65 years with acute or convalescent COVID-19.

Here the CDR3 DNA reads TGTGCCAGCTCGAAGGAGGGGGCTCGAGAACAGCCCCAGCATTTT. It yields the protein CASSKEGAREQPQHF. The chain couples TRBV2 to TRBJ1-5; TRBD1 agrees at 7 bases. Trimming took 8 bases from V and 7 from J; bases not matched to a gene: 14. This CDR3 comprises 15 residues. CDR1 SNHLY and CDR2 FYNNEI come from the germline V gene.

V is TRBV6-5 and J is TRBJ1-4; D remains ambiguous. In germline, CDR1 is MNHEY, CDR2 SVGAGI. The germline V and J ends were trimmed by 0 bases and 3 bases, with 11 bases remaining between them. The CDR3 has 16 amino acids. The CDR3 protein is CASSYSGVGANEKLFF. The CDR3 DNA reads TGTGCCAGCAGTTACTCGGGAGTTGGGGCTAATGAAAAACTGTTTTTT.

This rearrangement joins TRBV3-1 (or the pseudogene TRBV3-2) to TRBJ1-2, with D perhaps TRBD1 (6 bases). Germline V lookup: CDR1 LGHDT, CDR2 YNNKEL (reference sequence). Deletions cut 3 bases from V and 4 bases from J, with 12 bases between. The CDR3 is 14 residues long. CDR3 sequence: CASSHSGAVYGYTF. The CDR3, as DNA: TGTGCCAGCAGCCACTCAGGGGCGGTCTATGGCTACACCTTC.

The CDR3 DNA reads TGTGCCAGCAGTTCGAACCCGGGGACAGGGGCCGGGGCCAAAAACATTCAGTACTTC. This gives the protein CASSSNPGTGAGAKNIQYF. The chain couples TRBV27 to TRBJ2-4, with TRBD1 matching over 10 bases. The V gene end was trimmed by 4 bases and the J gene end by 1 base; junction bases not matched to a gene: 13. Per germline, CDR1 MNHEY and CDR2 SMNVEV (reference sequence). The CDR3 extends over 19 amino acids.

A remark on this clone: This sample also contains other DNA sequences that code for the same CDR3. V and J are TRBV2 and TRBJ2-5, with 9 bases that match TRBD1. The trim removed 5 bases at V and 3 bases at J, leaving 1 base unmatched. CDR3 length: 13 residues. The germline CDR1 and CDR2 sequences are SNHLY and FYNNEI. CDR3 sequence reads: CASSRQGEETQYF. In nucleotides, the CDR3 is TGTGCCAGCAGTAGACAGGGGGAAGAGACCCAGTACTTC.

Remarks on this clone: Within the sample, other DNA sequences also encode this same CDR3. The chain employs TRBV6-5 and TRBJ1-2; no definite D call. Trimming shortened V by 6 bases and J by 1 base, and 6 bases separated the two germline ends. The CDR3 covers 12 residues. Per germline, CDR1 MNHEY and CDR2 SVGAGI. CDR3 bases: TGTGCCAGCAGGACGGGTAACTATGGCTACACCTTC. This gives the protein CASRTGNYGYTF.

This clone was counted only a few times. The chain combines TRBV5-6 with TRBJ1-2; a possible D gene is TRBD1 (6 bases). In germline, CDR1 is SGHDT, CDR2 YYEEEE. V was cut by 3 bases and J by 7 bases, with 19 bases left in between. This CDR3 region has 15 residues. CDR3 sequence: CASSWRGQLRGGYTF. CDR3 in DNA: TGTGCCAGCAGCTGGCGCGGCCAGCTCAGGGGTGGCTACACCTTC.

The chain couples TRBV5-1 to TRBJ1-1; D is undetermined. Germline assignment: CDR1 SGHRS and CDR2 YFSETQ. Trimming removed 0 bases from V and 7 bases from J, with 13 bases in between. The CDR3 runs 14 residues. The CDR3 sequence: CASSLGSAALEAFF. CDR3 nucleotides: TGCGCCAGCAGCTTGGGGTCGGCAGCGCTTGAAGCTTTCTTT. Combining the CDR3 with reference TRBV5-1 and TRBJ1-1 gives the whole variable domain KAGVTQTPRYLIKTRGQQVTLSCSPISGHRSVSWYQQTPGQGLQFLFEYFSETQRNKGNFPGRFSGRQFSNSRSEMNVSTLELGDSALYLCASSLGSAALEAFFGQGTRLTVV.

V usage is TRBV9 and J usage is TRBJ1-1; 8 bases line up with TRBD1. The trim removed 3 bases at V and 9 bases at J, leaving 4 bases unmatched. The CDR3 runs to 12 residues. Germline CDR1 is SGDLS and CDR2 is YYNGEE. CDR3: CASSARQGKAFF. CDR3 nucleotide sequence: TGTGCCAGCAGCGCACGACAGGGGAAAGCTTTCTTT. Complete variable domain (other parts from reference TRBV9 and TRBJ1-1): DSGVTQTPKHLITATGQRVTLRCSPRSGDLSVYWYQQSLDQGLQFLIQYYNGEERAKGNILERFSAQQFPDLHSELNLSSLELGDSALYFCASSARQGKAFFGQGTRLTVV.

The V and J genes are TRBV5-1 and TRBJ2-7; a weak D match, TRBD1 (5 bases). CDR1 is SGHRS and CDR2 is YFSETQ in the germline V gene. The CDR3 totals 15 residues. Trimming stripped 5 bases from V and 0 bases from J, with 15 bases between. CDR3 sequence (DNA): TGCGCCAGCAGACCCTCGACAGTGAGCTCCTACGAGCAGTACTTC. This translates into CASRPSTVSSYEQYF.

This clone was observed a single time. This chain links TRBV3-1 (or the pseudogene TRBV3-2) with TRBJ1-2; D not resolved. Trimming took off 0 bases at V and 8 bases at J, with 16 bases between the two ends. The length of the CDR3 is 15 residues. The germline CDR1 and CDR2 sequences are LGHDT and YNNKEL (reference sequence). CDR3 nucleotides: TGTGCCAGCAGCCAAGAAAATCACTTGACTCCGGGCTACACCTTC. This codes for CASSQENHLTPGYTF.